This T cell receptor (beta chain) was sequenced for a study of long-term antiretroviral therapy in people with HIV. Regarding the study as a whole: Older ART regimens were possibly in use when the blood was collected between the mid-2000s and the late 2010s.

A few counts support this clone. Its antigen is not known. Run at survey level, the immunoSEQ assay was version v3.0. The target of sequencing was about 40,000-55,000 T-cell genomes per sample. TCRdb keeps only in-frame clones here, not all; method: immunoSEQ multiplex PCR. The sample includes 30,000 to 50,000 clones, roughly nine tenths of them seen just once. Donors each had at least one pre-ART PBMC sample and at least two post-ART ones. HIV-positive participants all received treatment in the United States. This TCR derives from a woman in her fifties or sixties with HIV. The input for sequencing was unsorted PBMCs, taken 1.2 years after starting antiretroviral therapy.

In DNA form, the CDR3 reads TGTGCCAGCACCGCCCACGGGGAGAGGTCACCCCTCCACTTT. Its protein product is CASTAHGERSPLHF. The gene calls are TRBV2 and TRBJ1-6; D not resolved. CDR1 and CDR2 from the germline V gene are SNHLY and FYNNEI. The CDR3 runs 14 residues. V dropped 7 bases and J dropped 10 bases, with 17 bases sitting between them.